This T cell receptor beta chain emerged from a study of technical replicates of blood from a few donors. The CDR3 has 13 amino acids. The germline CDR1 and CDR2 sequences are LGHNA and YNFKEQ. Trimming took 7 bases from V and 5 from J; bases not matched to a gene: 7. Profiled with immunoSEQ multiplex PCR; TCRdb holds only in-frame clones, not every one. The sample includes 70,000 or so clones, roughly 98% of them seen just once. The sequence came from a human donor in good health. Sequences were obtained from T cells isolated from PBMCs. This rearrangement joins TRBV4-2 to TRBJ2-5; 7 bases align to TRBD1. The DNA for the CDR3 is TGTGCCAGCACCGCAGGGGGAAGGGAGACCCAGTACTTC. This sequence encodes CASTAGGRETQYF.